The present entry profiles one T cell receptor (beta chain) with its context. This entry comes from a study of blood T cell repertoires in COVID-19. For the study at large: Donors in the United States, Italy and Spain gave samples during acute or convalescent COVID-19.

V was shortened by 8 bases and J by 0 bases, with 10 bases between the two germline ends. Per the germline V gene, CDR1 is ENHRY and CDR2 is SYGVKD. CDR3 length equals 13 residues. The table came from immunoSEQ multiplex PCR; TCRdb's copy has only in-frame clones and leaves some out. The sample carries 350,000 to 450,000 clones, roughly nine tenths recorded once. Sequenced: PBMCs or T cells enriched from blood (not recorded which). The V call is TRBV10-3, the J call TRBJ1-1; D gene uncertain. This TCR was recovered from a man aged 30-40 years who had recovered from COVID-19. In nucleotides, the CDR3 is TGTGCCATCTTGTCCACGGTGAACACTGAAGCTTTCTTT. Translation gives CAILSTVNTEAFF.